This T cell receptor beta chain was profiled in a study of T cell repertoires in cytomegalovirus infection. In the study overall: In public TCR beta signatures, there were indications of both CMV infection and matching HLA type.

Study-level points and caveats: HLA-C-restricted TCR beta clonotypes specific for CMV led the ex vivo response. People with CMV and the relevant HLA were identified by cumulative public TCR beta family frequency.

The germline V gene has CDR1 SEHNR and CDR2 FQNEAQ (reference sequence). Trimming removed 2 bases at V and 4 bases at J, with 14 bases between. This CDR3 is built from 15 residues. This clonotype was seen many times. The target antigen is unknown. TCRdb reprocessed the reads via MiXCR and lists one record per CDR3 protein. The table lists approximately 990,000 distinct CDR3 sequences, approximately 30% of them singletons. The sample here was cultured CD8+ T cells from PBMCs, taken from culture after CMV antigen stimulation. This TCR came from a human donor in good health (CMV status not recorded). Some clones in this sample may be carry-over from other donors' samples. This chain joins TRBV7-9 and TRBJ1-1; D is unclear. The CDR3: CASSLLEARGTEAFF. The CDR3 nucleotides are TGTGCCAGCAGCTTATTGGAGGCCCGGGGCACTGAAGCTTTCTTT. Filled out from reference TRBV7-9 and TRBJ1-1, the complete variable domain reads DTGVSQNPRHKITKRGQNVTFRCDPISEHNRLYWYRQTLGQGPEFLTYFQNEAQLEKSRLLSDRFSAERPKGSFSTLEIQRTEQGDSAMYLCASSLLEARGTEAFFGQGTRLTVV.